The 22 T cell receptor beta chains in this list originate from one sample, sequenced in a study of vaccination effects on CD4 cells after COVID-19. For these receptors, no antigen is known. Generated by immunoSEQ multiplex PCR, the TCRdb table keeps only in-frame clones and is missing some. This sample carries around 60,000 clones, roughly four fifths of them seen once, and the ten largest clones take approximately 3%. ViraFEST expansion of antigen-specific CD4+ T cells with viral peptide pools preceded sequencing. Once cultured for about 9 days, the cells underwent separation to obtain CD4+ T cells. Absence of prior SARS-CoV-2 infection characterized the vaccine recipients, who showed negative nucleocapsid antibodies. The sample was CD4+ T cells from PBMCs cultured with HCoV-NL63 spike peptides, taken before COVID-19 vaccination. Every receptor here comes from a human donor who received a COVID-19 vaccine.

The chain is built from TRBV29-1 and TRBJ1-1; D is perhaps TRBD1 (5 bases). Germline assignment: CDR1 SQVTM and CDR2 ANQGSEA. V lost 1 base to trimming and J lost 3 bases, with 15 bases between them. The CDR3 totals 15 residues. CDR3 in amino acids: CSVEGQAGGYTEAFF. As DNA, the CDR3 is TGCAGCGTTGAAGGGCAGGCGGGGGGATACACTGAAGCTTTCTTT. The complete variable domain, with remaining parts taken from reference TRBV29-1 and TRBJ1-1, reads SAVISQKPSRDICQRGTSLTIQCQVDSQVTMMFWYRQQPGQSLTLIATANQGSEATYESGFVIDKFPISRPNLTFSTLTVSNMSPEDSSIYLCSVEGQAGGYTEAFFGQGTRLTVV.

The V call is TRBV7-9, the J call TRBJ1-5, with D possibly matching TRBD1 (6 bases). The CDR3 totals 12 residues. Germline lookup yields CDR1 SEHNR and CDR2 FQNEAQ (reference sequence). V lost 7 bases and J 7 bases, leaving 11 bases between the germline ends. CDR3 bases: TGTGCCAGCAATAGGGGGGAACAGCCCCAGCATTTT. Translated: CASNRGEQPQHF. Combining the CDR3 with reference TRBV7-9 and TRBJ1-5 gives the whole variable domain DTGVSQNPRHKITKRGQNVTFRCDPISEHNRLYWYRQTLGQGPEFLTYFQNEAQLEKSRLLSDRFSAERPKGSFSTLEIQRTEQGDSAMYLCASNRGEQPQHFGDGTRLSIL.

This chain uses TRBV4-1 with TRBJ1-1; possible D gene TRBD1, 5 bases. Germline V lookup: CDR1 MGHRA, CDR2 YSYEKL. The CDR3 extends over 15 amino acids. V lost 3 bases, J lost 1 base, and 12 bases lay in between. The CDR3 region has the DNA TGCGCCAGCAGCCAGGCCCGGGACGAGAACACTGAAGCTTTCTTT. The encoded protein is CASSQARDENTEAFF.

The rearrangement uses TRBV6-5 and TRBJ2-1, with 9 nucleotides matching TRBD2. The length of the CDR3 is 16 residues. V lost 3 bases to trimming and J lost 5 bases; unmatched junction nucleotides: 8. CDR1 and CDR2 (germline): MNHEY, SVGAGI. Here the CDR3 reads CASSYNQLAGHNEQFF. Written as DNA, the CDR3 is TGTGCCAGCAGTTATAACCAACTAGCGGGTCACAATGAGCAGTTCTTC.

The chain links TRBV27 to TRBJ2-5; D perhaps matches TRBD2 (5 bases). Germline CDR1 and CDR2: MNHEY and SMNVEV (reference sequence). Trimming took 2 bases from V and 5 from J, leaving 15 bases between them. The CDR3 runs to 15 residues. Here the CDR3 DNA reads TGTGCCAGCAGTTTACAAGGCCGACTAAGGGAGACCCAGTACTTC. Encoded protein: CASSLQGRLRETQYF.

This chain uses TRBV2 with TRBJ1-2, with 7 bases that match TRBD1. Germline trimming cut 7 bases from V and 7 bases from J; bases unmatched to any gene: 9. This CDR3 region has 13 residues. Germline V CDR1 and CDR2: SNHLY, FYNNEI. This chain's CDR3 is CASIRDRVSGYTF. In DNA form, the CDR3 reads TGTGCCAGCATCCGAGACAGGGTATCTGGCTACACCTTC. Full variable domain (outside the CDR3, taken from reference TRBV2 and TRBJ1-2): EPEVTQTPSHQVTQMGQEVILRCVPISNHLYFYWYRQILGQKVEFLVSFYNNEISEKSEIFDDQFSVERPDGSNFTLKIRSTKLEDSAMYFCASIRDRVSGYTFGSGTRLTVV.

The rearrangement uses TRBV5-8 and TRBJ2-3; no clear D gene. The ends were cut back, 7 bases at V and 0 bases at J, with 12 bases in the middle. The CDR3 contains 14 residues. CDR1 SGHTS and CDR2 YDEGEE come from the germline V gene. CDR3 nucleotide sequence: TGTGCCAGCCCCGGCTGGGTCAGCACAGATACGCAGTATTTT. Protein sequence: CASPGWVSTDTQYF.

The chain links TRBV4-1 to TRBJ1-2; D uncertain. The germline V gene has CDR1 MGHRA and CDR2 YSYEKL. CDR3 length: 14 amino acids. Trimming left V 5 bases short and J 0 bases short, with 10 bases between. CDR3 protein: CASSYPASNYGYTF. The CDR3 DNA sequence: TGCGCCAGCAGCTACCCAGCGTCTAACTATGGCTACACCTTC.

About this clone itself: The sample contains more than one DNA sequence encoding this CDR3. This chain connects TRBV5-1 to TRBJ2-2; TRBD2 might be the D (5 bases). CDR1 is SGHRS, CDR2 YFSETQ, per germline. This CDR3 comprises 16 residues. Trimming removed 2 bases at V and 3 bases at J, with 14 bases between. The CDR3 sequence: CASSLSEAADTGELFF. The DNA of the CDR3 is TGCGCCAGCAGCTTATCTGAAGCGGCCGACACCGGGGAGCTGTTTTTT.

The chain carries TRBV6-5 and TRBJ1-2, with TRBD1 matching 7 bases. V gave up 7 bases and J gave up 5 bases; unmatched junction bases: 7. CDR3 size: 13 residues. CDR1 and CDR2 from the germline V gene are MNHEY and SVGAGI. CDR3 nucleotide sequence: TGTGCCAGCAAATGGACAGGAGAATATGGCTACACCTTC. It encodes CASKWTGEYGYTF.

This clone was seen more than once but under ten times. The CDR3 reads CASSASPAGEPEQYV. The CDR3 DNA reads TGTGCCAGCAGCGCTAGCCCGGCAGGGGAGCCCGAGCAGTACGTC. The genes are TRBV7-2 and TRBJ2-7; TRBD1 might be the D (6 bases). Trimming cost V 5 bases and J 6 bases, with 20 bases left between them. CDR1 is SGHTA and CDR2 is FQGNSA in the germline V gene. The CDR3 has 15 residues.

CDR3 DNA sequence: TGTGCCAGCAGTCGAGTCGGGGGAAGCCGCGGGGAGCTGTTTTTT. The encoded protein is CASSRVGGSRGELFF. This chain uses TRBV5-6 with TRBJ2-2; maybe TRBD2 (6 bases). Germline CDR1 is SGHDT and CDR2 is YYEEEE. The CDR3 spans 15 residues. Trimming shortened V by 5 bases and J by 7 bases, and 18 bases separated the two germline ends.

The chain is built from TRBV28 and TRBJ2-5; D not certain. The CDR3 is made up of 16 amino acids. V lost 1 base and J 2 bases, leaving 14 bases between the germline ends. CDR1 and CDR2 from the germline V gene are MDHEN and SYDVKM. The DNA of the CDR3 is TGTGCCAGCAGTTTATCATCGGCGGCAGAACAAGAGACCCAGTACTTC. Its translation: CASSLSSAAEQETQYF.

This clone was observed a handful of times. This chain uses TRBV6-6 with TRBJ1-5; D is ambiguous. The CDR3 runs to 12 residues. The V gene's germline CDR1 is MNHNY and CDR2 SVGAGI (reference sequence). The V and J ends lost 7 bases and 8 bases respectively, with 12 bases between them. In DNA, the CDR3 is TGTGCCAGCACCCCCAATGGCGAGCCCCAGCATTTT. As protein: CASTPNGEPQHF.

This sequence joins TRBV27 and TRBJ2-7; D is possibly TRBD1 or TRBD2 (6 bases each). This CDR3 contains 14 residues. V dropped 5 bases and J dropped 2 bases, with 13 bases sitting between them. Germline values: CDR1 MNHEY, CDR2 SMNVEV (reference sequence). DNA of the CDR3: TGTGCCAGCAGTAAACGGGGGCCTCCCTACGAGCAGTACGTC. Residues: CASSKRGPPYEQYV.

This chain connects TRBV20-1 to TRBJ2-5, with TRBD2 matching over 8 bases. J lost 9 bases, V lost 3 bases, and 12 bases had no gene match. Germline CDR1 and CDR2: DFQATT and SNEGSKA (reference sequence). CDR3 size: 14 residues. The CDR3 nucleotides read TGCAGTGCTAGTAAATTAGCGGGGCCTCTCTCCCAGTACTTC. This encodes CSASKLAGPLSQYF.

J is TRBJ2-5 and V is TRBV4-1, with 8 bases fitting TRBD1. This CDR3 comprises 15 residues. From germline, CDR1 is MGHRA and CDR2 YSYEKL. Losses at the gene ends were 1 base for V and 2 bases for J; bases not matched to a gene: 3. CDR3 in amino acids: CASSQAGTGQETQYF. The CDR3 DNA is TGCGCCAGCAGCCAAGCCGGGACAGGACAAGAGACCCAGTACTTC.

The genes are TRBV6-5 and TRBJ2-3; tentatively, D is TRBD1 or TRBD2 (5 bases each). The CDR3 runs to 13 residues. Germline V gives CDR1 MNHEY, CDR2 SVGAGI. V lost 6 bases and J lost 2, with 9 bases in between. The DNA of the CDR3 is TGTGCCAGCAGACGGGACGCCACAGATACGCAGTATTTT. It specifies CASRRDATDTQYF.

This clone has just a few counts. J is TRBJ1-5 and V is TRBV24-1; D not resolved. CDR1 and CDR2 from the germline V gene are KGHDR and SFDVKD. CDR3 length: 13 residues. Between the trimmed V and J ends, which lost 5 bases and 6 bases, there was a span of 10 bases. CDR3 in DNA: TGTGCCACCAGTGGAGGGAACGGTCAGCCCCAGCATTTT. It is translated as CATSGGNGQPQHF.

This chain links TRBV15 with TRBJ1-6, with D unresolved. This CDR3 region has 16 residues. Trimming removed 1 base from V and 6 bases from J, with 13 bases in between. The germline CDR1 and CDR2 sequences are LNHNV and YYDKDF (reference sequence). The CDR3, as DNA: TGTGCCACCAGCAGAGGGGAAGGGCTCGGTAATTCACCCCTCCACTTT. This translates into CATSRGEGLGNSPLHF. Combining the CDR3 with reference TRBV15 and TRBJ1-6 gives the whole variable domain DAMVIQNPRYQVTQFGKPVTLSCSQTLNHNVMYWYQQKSSQAPKLLFHYYDKDFNNEADTPDNFQSRRPNTSFCFLDIRSPGLGDTAMYLCATSRGEGLGNSPLHFGNGTRLTVT.

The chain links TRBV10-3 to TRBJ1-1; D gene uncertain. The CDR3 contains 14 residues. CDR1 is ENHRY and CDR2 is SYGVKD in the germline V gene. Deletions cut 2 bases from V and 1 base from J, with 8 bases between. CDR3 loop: CAISEGEGNTEAFF. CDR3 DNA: TGTGCCATCAGTGAGGGGGAGGGGAACACTGAAGCTTTCTTT.

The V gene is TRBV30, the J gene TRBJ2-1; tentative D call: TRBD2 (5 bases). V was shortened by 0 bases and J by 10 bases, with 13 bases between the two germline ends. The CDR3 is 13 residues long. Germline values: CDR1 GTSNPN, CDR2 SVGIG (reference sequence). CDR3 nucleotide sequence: TGTGCCTGGAGTGTGCTCGGCGGGTGGGAGCAGTTCTTC. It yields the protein CAWSVLGGWEQFF.